Reported below is one T cell receptor (beta chain). This clone was recorded only once. Its binding antigen is unknown. The record has no base qualities; no much larger clone is one base away. These data belong to a study of T cells in localized non-small cell lung cancer (TCRdb year 2020). The study in broad terms: T cell repertoires of approximately 250 early-stage NSCLC patients were analyzed, with tumors being compared against uninvolved tumor-adjacent lungs. The cohort was made up of 200 to 250 treatment-naive NSCLC patients whose localized lung tumors had been resected. Of the NSCLC patients, over 120 were male and some 97 were female, and the mean age was approximately 66 years.

At diagnosis, tumor, uninvolved tumor-adjacent lung and peripheral blood were collected and then preserved as a mix of FFPE and fresh-frozen material. For TCR repertoire profiling, the blood samples were analyzed as peripheral blood mononuclear cells. TCR beta CDR3 regions were sequenced from DNA using the immunoSEQ Assay. The published analysis was carried out like this. To compute T cell density, TCR beta template counts were normalized to usable DNA, which was estimated by amplifying housekeeping genes. The preseqR package was used to estimate richness by extrapolating to 400,000 templates for PBMC samples and to 120,000 templates for tissue samples. Clonality was taken to be one minus Pielou's evenness. Tissue-enriched TCRs were identified through differential abundance testing performed on productive amino-acid clonotypes, with a minimum total count of 5 and an alpha of 0.1. The Jaccard Index and the Morisita Overlap Index were used to measure how much the repertoires overlapped between compartments. GLIPH clustered TCR beta CDR3s with public tetramer-defined viral CDR3s; viral motifs required at least three viral sequences plus V-gene enrichment. Drawn from immuneACCESS, this table holds only the in-frame rearrangements with V and J called that TCRdb kept. Clones are partly lost; checked studies trace under half to an unresolved V gene and leave the rest unexplained. Clone size and V and J calls were adopted from that table, with D and trimming inferred from the DNA. The sample table shows some 54,000 clones, and around 80% are seen once. The ten largest clones take up about 4% of the sample.

The paper as a whole reports these results and caveats: Since the design was exploratory, TCR variables were selected using unadjusted p-values with no false-discovery rate correction. Higher T cell density in blood was associated with longer overall survival, whereas higher clonality in adjacent lung was associated with shorter survival. Because multi-region tumor sequencing was not done, intratumor heterogeneity could not be ruled out. Of the top 100 tumor clones, a median of around 57 were detected in paired uninvolved adjacent lung; 28 were also among that lung's top 100. Uninvolved tumor-adjacent lung showed the highest T cell clonality, higher than tumor, which suggests more focused antigenic responses in the uninvolved tumor-adjacent lung.

Spanning cysteine to phenylalanine, the CDR3 consists of 15 amino acids. The retained sequence is limited to the CDR3, 45 bases, with the frame set at the first base. V was cut back by 6 bases and J by 0 bases, leaving a gap of 11 bases between them. The germline V gene (reference sequence) gives CDR1 as LNHNV and CDR2 as YYDKDF. The rearranged segments are TRBV15 and TRBJ2-2; the D gene is perhaps TRBD1 or TRBD2, as each covers 5 bases. The receptor's source is a woman aged 35 to 70 with stage II lung adenocarcinoma. Specimen: PBMCs, collected before any cancer treatment. For the CDR3, the sequence is CATRGAGTNTGELFF. The sequenced DNA is TGTGCCACCAGGGGAGCAGGGACGAACACCGGGGAGCTGTTTTTT.